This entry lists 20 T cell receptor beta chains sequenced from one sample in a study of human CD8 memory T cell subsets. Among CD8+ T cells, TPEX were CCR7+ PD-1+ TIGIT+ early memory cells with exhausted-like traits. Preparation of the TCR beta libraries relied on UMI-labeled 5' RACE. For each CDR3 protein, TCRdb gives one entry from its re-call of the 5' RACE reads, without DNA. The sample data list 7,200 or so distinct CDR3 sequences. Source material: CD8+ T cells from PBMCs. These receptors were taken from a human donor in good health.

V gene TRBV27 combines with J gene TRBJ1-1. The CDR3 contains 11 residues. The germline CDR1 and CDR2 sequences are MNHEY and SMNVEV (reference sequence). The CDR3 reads CASSLGTEAFF.

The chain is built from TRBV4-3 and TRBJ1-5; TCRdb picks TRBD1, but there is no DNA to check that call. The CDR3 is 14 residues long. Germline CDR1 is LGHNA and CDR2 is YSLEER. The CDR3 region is CASSQDDRAQPQHF.

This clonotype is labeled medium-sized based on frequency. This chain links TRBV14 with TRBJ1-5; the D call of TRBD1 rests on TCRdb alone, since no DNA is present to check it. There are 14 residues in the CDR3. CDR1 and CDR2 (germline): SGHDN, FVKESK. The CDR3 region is CASSQRGHNQPQHF. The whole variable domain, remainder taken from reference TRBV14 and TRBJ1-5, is EAGVTQFPSHSVIEKGQTVTLRCDPISGHDNLYWYRRVMGKEIKFLLHFVKESKQDESGMPNNRFLAERTGGTYSTLKVQPAELEDSGVYFCASSQRGHNQPQHFGDGTRLSIL.

The CDR3 here is CASNLKPDRIMNTEAFF. The J gene is TRBJ1-1, the V gene TRBV28. This CDR3 contains 17 residues. Germline V gene data show CDR1 as MDHEN and CDR2 as SYDVKM.

CDR3 region: CATSASSSEKLFF. The chain is built from TRBV24-1 and TRBJ1-4. Germline CDR1 is KGHDR and CDR2 is SFDVKD. This CDR3 is built from 13 residues.

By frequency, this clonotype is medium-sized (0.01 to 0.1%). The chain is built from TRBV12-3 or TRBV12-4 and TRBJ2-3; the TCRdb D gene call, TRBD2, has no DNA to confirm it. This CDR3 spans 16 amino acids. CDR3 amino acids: CASSFLASGNTDTQYF.

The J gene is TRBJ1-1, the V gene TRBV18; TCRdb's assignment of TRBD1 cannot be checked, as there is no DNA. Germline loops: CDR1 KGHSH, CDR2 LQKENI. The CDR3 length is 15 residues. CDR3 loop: CASSPDAGRATEAFF.

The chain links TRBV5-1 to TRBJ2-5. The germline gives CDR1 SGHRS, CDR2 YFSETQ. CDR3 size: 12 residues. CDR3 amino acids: CASSLRRETQYF.

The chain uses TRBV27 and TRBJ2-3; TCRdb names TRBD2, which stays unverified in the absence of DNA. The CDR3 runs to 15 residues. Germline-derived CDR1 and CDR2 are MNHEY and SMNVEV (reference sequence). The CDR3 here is CASMFLAGGTDTQYF.

This CDR3 reads CASIGARFTEAFF. The V and J genes are TRBV19 and TRBJ1-1. Germline CDR1 reads LNHDA; CDR2 reads SQIVND (reference sequence). The CDR3 runs to 13 residues.

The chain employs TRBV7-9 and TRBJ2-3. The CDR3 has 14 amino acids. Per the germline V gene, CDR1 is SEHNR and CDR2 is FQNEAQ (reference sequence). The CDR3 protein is CASSFDWGTDTQYF.

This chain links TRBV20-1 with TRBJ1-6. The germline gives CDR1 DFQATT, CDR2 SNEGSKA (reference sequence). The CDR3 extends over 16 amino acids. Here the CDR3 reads CSAPGPASSYNSPLHF.

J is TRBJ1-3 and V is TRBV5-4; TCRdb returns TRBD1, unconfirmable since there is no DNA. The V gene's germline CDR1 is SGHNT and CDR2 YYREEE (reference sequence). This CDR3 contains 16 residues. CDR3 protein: CASSYLGTSSGNTIYF.

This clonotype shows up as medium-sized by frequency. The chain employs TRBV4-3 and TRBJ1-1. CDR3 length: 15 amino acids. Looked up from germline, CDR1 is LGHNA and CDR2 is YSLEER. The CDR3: CASSQDVPPNTEAFF.

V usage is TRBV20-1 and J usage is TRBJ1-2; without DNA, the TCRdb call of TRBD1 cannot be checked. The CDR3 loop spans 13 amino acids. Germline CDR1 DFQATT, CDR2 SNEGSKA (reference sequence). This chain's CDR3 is CSGEGLANYGYTF.

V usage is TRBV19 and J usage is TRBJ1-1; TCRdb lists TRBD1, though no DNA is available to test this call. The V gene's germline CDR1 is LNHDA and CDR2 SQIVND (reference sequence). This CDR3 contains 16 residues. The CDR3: CASSIGVGQGDTEAFF.

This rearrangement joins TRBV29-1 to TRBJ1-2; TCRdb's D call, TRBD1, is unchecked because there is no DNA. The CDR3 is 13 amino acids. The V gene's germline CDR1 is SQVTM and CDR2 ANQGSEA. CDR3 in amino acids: CSVEAGRGYGYTF.

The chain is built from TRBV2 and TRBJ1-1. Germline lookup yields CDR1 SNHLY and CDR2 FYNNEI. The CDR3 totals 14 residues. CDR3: CASSVRGSDTEAFF.

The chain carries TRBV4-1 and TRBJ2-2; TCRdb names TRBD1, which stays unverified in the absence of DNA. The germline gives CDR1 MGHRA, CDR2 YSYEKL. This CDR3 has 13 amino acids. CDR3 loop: CASSQTGTRELFF.

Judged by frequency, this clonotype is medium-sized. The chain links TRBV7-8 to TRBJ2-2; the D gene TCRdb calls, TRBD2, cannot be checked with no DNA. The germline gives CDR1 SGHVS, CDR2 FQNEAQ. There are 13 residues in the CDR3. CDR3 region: CASSFGGLRELFF.